This T cell receptor (beta chain) is drawn from a study of T-cell memory formation after mild COVID-19. Regarding the study as a whole: CD4/CD8 balance held among clones contracting day 15 to 85, and later expanders leaned CD4+.

Germline values: CDR1 SGHAT, CDR2 FQNNGV. V lost 6 bases and J 2 bases, leaving 11 bases between the germline ends. This CDR3 contains 14 residues. This clonotype has just a few counts. As yet, its antigen is unknown. TCRdb reanalysed the 5' RACE reads using MiXCR and keeps one entry per CDR3 protein. The sample includes 140,000 or so distinct CDR3 sequences, roughly a fifth of them seen just once. Sequenced sample: PBMCs or a T cell subset sorted from them (not recorded which). This chain joins TRBV11-2 and TRBJ1-3; D call uncertain. This sequence originates from an adult woman who had mild COVID-19 (a few samples of this study predate the infection). Cell type and time point are not known. The CDR3 loop reads CASRSLRAGNTIYF. CDR3 sequence (DNA): TGTGCCAGCAGAAGCCTAAGGGCTGGAAACACCATATATTTT.